The entry below gives a single T cell receptor (beta chain) sequence along with its context. Its antigen is not identified. An Oncomine TCR Beta short-read assay was used to sequence the DNA from cultured CD4+ T cells. TCRdb redid the calling of the PCR reads with MiXCR, one entry per CDR3 protein. The top ten clones hold around 5% of a sample with 20,000 to 25,000 distinct CDR3 sequences, roughly two fifths of them seen once. This entry comes from a study of vaccination and CD4 T cells after COVID-19. Study results and limitations: From about 20 to 38, the median of SARS-CoV-2-reactive clonotypes rose without reaching significance.

The CDR3 loop spans 14 amino acids. CDR1 and CDR2 from the germline V gene are SGHTA and FQGNSA. V was cut by 6 bases and J by 0 bases, with 11 bases left in between. Treatment: approximately 10-day PBMC culture with coronavirus spike peptide pools or control peptides (ViraFEST assay). All positive PCR tests were dated between March and December 2020, predating US Alpha, Beta and Delta variants. CD4+ T cells were isolated by negative selection after 10 days of culture. The material was CD4+ T cells from blood, cultured in vitro, obtained before SARS-CoV-2 vaccination. This sequence was found in a human donor who had recovered from COVID-19. V usage is TRBV7-2 and J usage is TRBJ1-1; D may be TRBD1 (5 bases). The CDR3 nucleotides are TGTGCCAGCAGGGCGGGACTGATGAACACTGAAGCTTTCTTT. Protein sequence: CASRAGLMNTEAFF. The full variable domain, its missing parts supplied by reference TRBV7-2 and TRBJ1-1, is GAGVSQSPSNKVTEKGKDVELRCDPISGHTALYWYRQSLGQGLEFLIYFQGNSAPDKSGLPSDRFSAERTGGSVSTLTIQRTQQEDSAVYLCASRAGLMNTEAFFGQGTRLTVV.